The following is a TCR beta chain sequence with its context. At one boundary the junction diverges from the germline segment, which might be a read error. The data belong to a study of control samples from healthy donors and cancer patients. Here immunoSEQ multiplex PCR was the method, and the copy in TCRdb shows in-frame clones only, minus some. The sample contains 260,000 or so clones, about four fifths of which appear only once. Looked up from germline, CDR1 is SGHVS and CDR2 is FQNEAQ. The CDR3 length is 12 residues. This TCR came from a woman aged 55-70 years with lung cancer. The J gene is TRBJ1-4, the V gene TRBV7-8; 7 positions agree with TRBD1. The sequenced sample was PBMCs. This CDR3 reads CASSLGRGRPSF. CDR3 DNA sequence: TGTGCCAGCAGCTTAGGAAGGGGGCGCCCCTCTTTT.